The 20 T cell receptor beta chains given below trace back to one sample, sequenced in a study of neurological immune-mediated disorders. TCRdb itself ran the 5' RACE reads through MiXCR, one entry per CDR3 protein. The profile shows roughly 30,000 distinct CDR3 sequences, under 8% of them singletons. The sequenced sample consisted of PBMCs. These TCRs come from a woman aged 45-65 years in good health.

This clonotype was seen repeatedly, ten times or more. The chain joins TRBV6-2 or TRBV6-3 to TRBJ1-5, with D possibly matching TRBD1 (5 bases). The CDR3 runs to 14 residues. CDR1 MNHEY and CDR2 SVGEGT come from the germline V gene. The V gene lost 2 bases and the J gene lost 3 bases, with 8 bases spanning the gap. The CDR3 sequence: CASSYDSLNQPQHF. CDR3 bases: TGTGCCAGCAGTTACGACAGCCTCAATCAGCCCCAGCATTTT.

At least ten counts were recorded for this clonotype. The genes are TRBV11-3 and TRBJ2-7, with D hard to call. CDR1 and CDR2 from the germline V gene are SGHNT and YENEEA. Trimming left V 1 base short and J 3 bases short, with 7 bases between. There are 13 residues in the CDR3. The CDR3 DNA reads as TGTGCCAGCAGCTTAGCTGTCAACTACGAGCAGTACTTC. This translates into CASSLAVNYEQYF.

This clonotype was seen repeatedly, ten times or more. The chain joins TRBV2 to TRBJ2-1; 10 nucleotides match TRBD2. This CDR3 has 15 amino acids. Trimming cost V 4 bases and J 9 bases; bases outside gene matches: 9. Germline assignment: CDR1 SNHLY and CDR2 FYNNEI. In nucleotides, the CDR3 is TGTGCCAGCAGTGTGTGGGTAGCGGGAGGAGGTGAGCAGTTCTTC. Protein: CASSVWVAGGGEQFF.

This clonotype was recorded many times. The chain has TRBV20-1 and TRBJ1-5, with 10 bases lining up with TRBD1. V gave up 3 bases and J gave up 2 bases; unmatched junction bases: 4. CDR1 is DFQATT, CDR2 SNEGSKA, per germline (reference sequence). The CDR3 contains 15 residues. CDR3 region: CSARAGTGGNQPQHF. The CDR3 DNA reads as TGCAGTGCTAGGGCCGGGACAGGGGGCAATCAGCCCCAGCATTTT.

This clonotype was found many times. This chain joins TRBV7-8 and TRBJ2-7, with 12 bases that match TRBD1. This CDR3 region has 13 residues. V lost 6 bases to trimming and J lost 7 bases; unmatched junction nucleotides: 4. In germline, CDR1 is SGHVS, CDR2 FQNEAQ. CDR3 nucleotide sequence: TGTGCCAGCAGGGGACAGGGGGCCGGTGAGCAGTACTTC. It specifies CASRGQGAGEQYF.

There are many counts of this clonotype. The rearrangement uses TRBV15 and TRBJ1-1; D possibly corresponds to TRBD1 (6 bases). Between the trimmed V and J ends, which lost 4 bases and 10 bases, there was a span of 13 bases. In germline, CDR1 is LNHNV, CDR2 YYDKDF (reference sequence). This CDR3 spans 12 amino acids. The CDR3 is CATSNNREPAFF. The DNA of the CDR3 is TGTGCCACCAGCAATAACAGGGAGCCAGCTTTCTTT.

This clonotype was recorded many times. CDR3 coding DNA: TGCAGTGCTAGACAACCACCGGGACACCCTAATCAGCCCCAGCATTTT. Protein product: CSARQPPGHPNQPQHF. The chain joins TRBV20-1 to TRBJ1-5; tentative D call: TRBD1 (6 bases). Germline CDR1 DFQATT, CDR2 SNEGSKA (reference sequence). Deletions cut 2 bases from V and 4 bases from J, with 18 bases between. The CDR3 consists of 16 residues.

This clonotype was observed many times. The V call is TRBV27, the J call TRBJ1-2, with D possibly being TRBD1 (6 bases). Germline CDR1 and CDR2: MNHEY and SMNVEV (reference sequence). The CDR3 covers 14 residues. V lost 5 bases to trimming and J lost 7 bases, with 17 bases between them. CDR3 sequence reads: CASSPNTNRVGYTF. CDR3 nucleotide sequence: TGTGCCAGCAGTCCAAACACAAACAGGGTTGGCTACACCTTC.

At least ten counts were recorded for this clonotype. This chain joins TRBV24-1 and TRBJ2-2, with 10 nucleotides matching TRBD2. Germline CDR1 reads KGHDR; CDR2 reads SFDVKD. V lost 1 base to trimming and J lost 3 bases; unmatched junction nucleotides: 1. This CDR3 region has 16 residues. The CDR3 DNA sequence: TGTGCCACCAGTGATTTAAGCGGGGGGGACACCGGGGAGCTGTTTTTT. Translated, it gives CATSDLSGGDTGELFF.

This clonotype was seen repeatedly, ten times or more. The chain is built from TRBV9 and TRBJ1-6; 10 bases match TRBD1. Per the germline V gene, CDR1 is SGDLS and CDR2 is YYNGEE. Trimming at V came to 4 bases and at J to 7 bases, leaving 5 bases not matched to a gene. The CDR3 extends over 15 amino acids. The CDR3 bases are TGTGCCAGCAGCACTGGGGACAGGGGAAATTCACCCCTCCACTTT. This codes for CASSTGDRGNSPLHF.

This clonotype was seen repeatedly, ten times or more. The chain has TRBV20-1 and TRBJ2-1; 10 bases align to TRBD2. The germline V gene encodes CDR1 DFQATT and CDR2 SNEGSKA (reference sequence). The J segment lost 9 bases and the V segment lost 0 bases, leaving 5 bases of the junction unmatched. This CDR3 is built from 14 residues. The CDR3 DNA reads as TGCAGTGCTAGAGACCTAGCGGGGGTGGGTGAGCAGTTCTTC. Protein: CSARDLAGVGEQFF.

This clonotype was detected a few times. The chain couples TRBV10-2 to TRBJ2-1; tentative D call: TRBD2 (6 bases). Deletions cut 6 bases from V and 8 bases from J, with 17 bases between. From germline, CDR1 is WSHSY and CDR2 SAAADI. This CDR3 is built from 14 residues. CDR3 DNA: TGCGCCAGCAGAGGGGCGGGGCAGGCGGATGAGCAGTTCTTC. Residues: CASRGAGQADEQFF.

Ten or more counts support this clonotype. V usage is TRBV5-1 and J usage is TRBJ2-2; the D gene is possibly TRBD2 (6 bases). The germline V gene encodes CDR1 SGHRS and CDR2 YFSETQ. Trimming took 2 bases from V and 3 from J, leaving 11 bases between them. The CDR3 is made up of 15 amino acids. CDR3 sequence (DNA): TGCGCCAGCAGCTTCGGAGGGGCAGACACCGGGGAGCTGTTTTTT. This encodes CASSFGGADTGELFF.

At least ten counts were recorded for this clonotype. V gene TRBV7-8 combines with J gene TRBJ1-4; D uncertain. CDR3 length: 16 amino acids. In germline, CDR1 is SGHVS, CDR2 FQNEAQ. The V and J ends lost 4 bases and 0 bases respectively, with 12 bases between them. The CDR3 region is CASSYSSQTTNEKLFF. The CDR3 DNA sequence: TGTGCCAGCAGCTACTCCTCCCAAACAACTAATGAAAAACTGTTTTTT.

The sample holds many counts of this clonotype. V usage is TRBV20-1 and J usage is TRBJ2-7; TRBD2 matches at 8 bases. V gave up 0 bases and J gave up 2 bases; unmatched junction bases: 6. Germline V gene data show CDR1 as DFQATT and CDR2 as SNEGSKA (reference sequence). This CDR3 spans 15 amino acids. CDR3 coding DNA: TGCAGTGCTAGAGATCGGGGTAGCGGGGCCTACGAGCAGTACTTC. Its protein is CSARDRGSGAYEQYF.

In this sample, this clonotype turned up many times. CDR3 DNA sequence: TGTGCCAGTAGTGAGAGCTCCTACGAGCAGTACTTC. Translating it yields CASSESSYEQYF. The rearrangement links TRBV19 to TRBJ2-7; D is unclear. V was shortened by 5 bases and J by 0 bases, with 5 bases between the two germline ends. This CDR3 comprises 12 residues. Germline assignment: CDR1 LNHDA and CDR2 SQIVND (reference sequence).

There are many counts of this clonotype. The V gene is TRBV7-3, the J gene TRBJ2-1; TRBD2 matches 10 bases. This CDR3 comprises 15 residues. Germline V gene lookup returns CDR1 SGHTA and CDR2 FQGTGA. With 4 bases clipped from V and 7 bases from J, the junction kept 7 bases outside the gene matches. The CDR3 DNA reads as TGTGCCAGCAGCTCACAGACTAGCGGGTCGAATGAGCAGTTCTTC. Its protein product is CASSSQTSGSNEQFF.

Many counts were recorded for this clonotype. V is TRBV20-1 and J is TRBJ1-5, with D possibly being TRBD1 (5 bases). The CDR3 extends over 17 amino acids. Germline V gene lookup returns CDR1 DFQATT and CDR2 SNEGSKA (reference sequence). V lost 0 bases and J 4 bases, leaving 19 bases between the germline ends. The chain's CDR3 is CSARDGAGNMANQPQHF. The CDR3 DNA is TGCAGTGCTAGAGATGGTGCAGGGAACATGGCAAATCAGCCCCAGCATTTT.

In its sample, this clonotype was seen many times. V usage is TRBV9 and J usage is TRBJ2-6; no definite D call. The CDR3 length is 15 residues. The germline CDR1 and CDR2 sequences are SGDLS and YYNGEE. V dropped 0 bases and J dropped 0 bases, with 4 bases sitting between them. The CDR3: CASSVAISGANVLTF. As DNA, the CDR3 is TGTGCCAGCAGCGTAGCGATCTCTGGGGCCAACGTCCTGACTTTC.

This clonotype has just a few counts. This chain links TRBV2 with TRBJ1-2; 9 bases agree with TRBD1. This CDR3 spans 18 amino acids. Germline V CDR1 and CDR2: SNHLY, FYNNEI. After removal of 3 bases from V and 9 bases from J, the junction contained 20 bases not matched to a gene. The CDR3 is CASSDLGTGLKGGRSYTF. The CDR3 region has the DNA TGTGCCAGCAGTGACTTGGGGACAGGGCTAAAAGGAGGTCGTAGCTACACCTTC.